This record covers a single T cell receptor beta chain. The target antigen is unknown. It may be a read error: a sequence one base away is much more abundant. The CDR3 contains 16 residues. CDR1 LNHDA and CDR2 SQIVND come from the germline V gene (reference sequence). Using RNA transcripts as the source, TCR beta CDR3 regions were amplified. HTBI primers were employed in a first-round RT-PCR of the TCR CDR3. TCRdb reanalysed the multiplex PCR reads using MiXCR and keeps one entry per CDR3 protein. The data show under 550,000 distinct CDR3 sequences, with roughly 15% seen just once and about 4.9% held by the top ten. This entry comes from a study of T cells in Graves' hyperthyroidism and ophthalmopathy. Whole-study results and caveats: Most clonotypes that expanded in the thyroid above 0.001 also showed up in blood.

Sequencing was carried out using blood. The receptor comes from a young woman with Graves' hyperthyroidism. The chain couples TRBV19 to TRBJ1-1, with D possibly TRBD1 on 6 matching bases. CDR3 sequence reads: CAGSPWTRGKNTEAFF. The CDR3 DNA reads TGTGCCGGTAGTCCCTGGACAAGGGGGAAGAACACTGAAGCTTTCTTT.